This T cell receptor (beta chain) was found in a study of OX40 agonist ivuxolimab in advanced cancers. About the full investigation: Ivuxolimab, which targeted the costimulatory receptor OX40 (CD134), was an agonistic, fully human IgG2 monoclonal antibody. Intravenous ivuxolimab was administered to patients every 2 weeks at six dose levels: 0.01, 0.1, 0.3, 1.5, 3 and 10 mg/kg. Of the roughly 51 patients in dose escalation, 19 had hepatocellular carcinoma, some 15 had melanoma, 9 had renal cell carcinoma and 9 had head and neck cancer. In the dose-escalation cohort, 75% to 90% of patients were male, and the mean age was 60 years with a range of about 20 to 79. Prior anti-PD-1, anti-PD-L1 or anti-CTLA-4 therapy was permitted, and checkpoint inhibitors had been received by about 44% of dose-escalation patients. Partial responses occurred in three dose-escalation patients, of whom one had hepatocellular carcinoma and two had cutaneous melanoma. Peripheral TCRbeta sequencing was intended to test whether TCR sequence diversity was altered and clonal T-cell expansion was caused by ivuxolimab. The paper covers the monotherapy dose-escalation part of the phase I ivuxolimab trial, which included N of about 56 patients.

The trial excluded patients who had a history of autoimmune disease or who were on systemic immunosuppression. Peripheral blood for TCR sequencing was collected from all dose cohorts at baseline, on cycle 4 day 1, and on cycle 7 day 1. Samples came from an open-label, multicenter, first-in-human phase I dose-escalation trial of ivuxolimab. Adults with locally advanced or metastatic melanoma, renal cell carcinoma, hepatocellular carcinoma or head and neck squamous cell carcinoma were enrolled in the trial. Before TCR sequencing, CD4+ and CD8+ T cells were separately sorted from peripheral blood. Genomic DNA was extracted from sorted cells for sequencing of the TCRbeta CDR3 region. TCRbeta CDR3 regions were sequenced using the immunoSEQ Assay. This immuneACCESS table, as held by TCRdb, lists in-frame sequences with V and J called but not all clones. Of the missing ones, under half trace to an unresolved V gene in checked studies; the others have no known cause. Within this sample are some 51,000 clones, with over 75% of them counted one time only. The ten largest clones take up around 2% of the sample.

The germline V gene provides CDR1 MNHEY and CDR2 SVGAGI. V is cut by 6 bases and J by 3 bases, and the space between the germline ends is 16 bases. The CDR3 contains 15 residues, cysteine and phenylalanine counted. Here the CDR3 DNA is all that survives: 45 bases in frame from base 1. Paper-wide results and their limitations: On average, CD8+ T cells showed more expanded clones than CD4+ T cells after ivuxolimab. At doses of 0.1 to 3.0 mg/kg, clonal expansion of both CD4+ and CD8+ blood T cells was observed from baseline to week 6. In partial responders in the 0.1-3.0 mg/kg groups, normalized peripheral clonal expansion was found to be among the lowest, especially among CD8+ T cells. Low levels of normalized T-cell clonal expansion were also seen in some nonresponding patients. Which antigens the clonally expanded peripheral T cells were specific for was not determined.

This clone has just one count. The antigen it binds to is not known. No quality values exist for individual bases; no much larger clone is one base distant. The sequences come from CD4+ or CD8+ T cells sorted from blood, collected in a trial of the OX40 agonist ivuxolimab. The TCR originated in an adult with an advanced solid tumor such as melanoma, head and neck, liver or kidney cancer. Rearrangement joined TRBV6-5 to TRBJ2-3; no D segment can be confidently identified. Here the CDR3 is given as CASRLGPLGTDTQYF. The DNA sequence reads TGTGCCAGCAGACTCGGACCTCTAGGGACAGATACGCAGTATTTT.